This T cell receptor (beta chain) was sequenced for a study of blood T cell repertoires in COVID-19. Study as a whole: Specimens from acute and convalescent COVID-19 originated in the United States, Italy and Spain. T cells, B-cell-depleted T cells, or PBMCs supplied cDNA or gDNA.

Some clones are missing from TCRdb's copy, which holds only in-frame ones; the method was immunoSEQ multiplex PCR. This repertoire shows around 91,000 clones, about 85% found once; its top ten account for over 35%. This clonotype originated in a man older than 75 with acute or convalescent COVID-19. Sequenced material: peripheral blood.

CDR3 amino acids: CASSVTAELREQYF. For the CDR3, the DNA is TGTGCCAGCAGCGTAACAGCGGAACTTCGCGAGCAGTACTTC. V is TRBV9 and J is TRBJ2-7; perhaps TRBD2 as D (5 bases). Trimming took 1 base from V and 6 from J, leaving 14 bases between them. There are 14 residues in the CDR3. Germline V gives CDR1 SGDLS, CDR2 YYNGEE. The complete variable domain, with remaining parts taken from reference TRBV9 and TRBJ2-7, reads DSGVTQTPKHLITATGQRVTLRCSPRSGDLSVYWYQQSLDQGLQFLIQYYNGEERAKGNILERFSAQQFPDLHSELNLSSLELGDSALYFCASSVTAELREQYFGPGTRLTVT.